This T cell receptor beta chain was sequenced during a study of long-term antiretroviral therapy in people with HIV. Study results and caveats: Pre-ART expanded clones dominated the repertoire at every time point.

With respect to this clone: Its antigen remains unidentified.

The ends were cut back, 4 bases at V and 5 bases at J, with 11 bases in the middle. The CDR3 spans 14 residues. Germline loops: CDR1 LGHNT, CDR2 FRNRAP. Researchers ran immunoSEQ v3.0 at survey level. The table came from immunoSEQ multiplex PCR; TCRdb's copy has only in-frame clones and leaves some out. Counted here are roughly 10,000 clones, roughly 80% occurring once; the ten biggest clones make up around an eighth. The V call is TRBV12-5, the J call TRBJ2-2; D is uncertain. The receptor was derived from a man aged 35 to 55 with HIV. The specimen comprised unsorted PBMCs, sampled 1.2 years after starting antiretroviral therapy. In nucleotides, the CDR3 is TGTGCTAGTGGTTCCTACCAGTTGACCGGGGAGCTGTTTTTT. Its protein product is CASGSYQLTGELFF.